The next 5 T cell receptor beta chains were all read from a single sample in a study of blood T cell repertoires in COVID-19. TCRdb's copy holds only in-frame clones and misses some; the assay was immunoSEQ multiplex PCR. The top ten hold over 2% of the sample, which has about 270,000 clones, around 87% seen once. The sample taken for sequencing was PBMCs or T cells enriched from blood (not recorded which). These receptors originate from a woman in her late teens or twenties who had recovered from COVID-19.

The chain recombines TRBV6-5 with TRBJ2-7, with a possible D match to TRBD1 (6 bases). The CDR3 totals 15 residues. Germline loops: CDR1 MNHEY, CDR2 SVGAGI. V was clipped by 4 bases and J by 1 base, with 14 bases between them. Here the CDR3 reads CASSSSRGRSYEQYF. CDR3 nucleotide sequence: TGTGCCAGCAGTTCCTCCAGGGGCAGATCCTACGAGCAGTACTTC.

This clone is a singleton in its sample. The chain joins TRBV2 to TRBJ1-2; 8 positions agree with TRBD1. Per the germline V gene, CDR1 is SNHLY and CDR2 is FYNNEI. Trimming removed 6 bases from V and 5 bases from J; junction bases left unmatched: 11. The CDR3 covers 15 residues. CDR3 DNA: TGTGCCAGCAGCAAGGGACAGGATCTAGGGTATGGCTACACCTTC. Protein sequence: CASSKGQDLGYGYTF.

The rearrangement joins TRBV10-3 to TRBJ1-5; TRBD1 is a possible D gene (5 bases). The CDR3 is made up of 13 amino acids. Trimming cost V 10 bases and J 0 bases, with 10 bases left between them. Germline lookup yields CDR1 ENHRY and CDR2 SYGVKD. The CDR3 loop is CASTGDSNQPQHF. The CDR3 DNA sequence: TGTGCCAGCACGGGGGATAGCAATCAGCCCCAGCATTTT.

The chain is built from TRBV5-4 and TRBJ1-6; the D gene is possibly TRBD1 (5 bases). The CDR3 runs to 16 residues. The germline V gene encodes CDR1 SGHNT and CDR2 YYREEE (reference sequence). V was clipped by 0 bases and J by 7 bases, with 14 bases between them. The CDR3 DNA sequence: TGTGCCAGCAGCTTGGGCCCAGGGCTGAAGAATTCACCCCTCCACTTT. Translating it yields CASSLGPGLKNSPLHF.

Comments on this clone: An end of the junction differs from the germline gene, which may be a read error. V is TRBV5-1 and J is TRBJ1-3; D ambiguous. CDR1 and CDR2 from the germline V gene are SGHRS and YFSETQ. This CDR3 spans 12 amino acids. CDR3 protein: CASSLSGDTIYF. The CDR3 DNA reads TGCGCCAGCAGCTTGAGTGGAGACACCATATATTTT.